This TCR beta chain emerged from a study of shared clonotypes between healthy human individuals. Across the whole study: Researchers assigned three CD4 naive, three CD4 memory, two CD8 naive and one CD8 memory plate to each donor.

CDR3 length: 15 residues. Germline trimming cut 4 bases from V and 2 bases from J; bases unmatched to any gene: 7. Germline lookup yields CDR1 SGHNT and CDR2 YYREEE (reference sequence). In the study's own analysis: In the immunoSEQ data, sequences were junction-only and lacked quality scores, so filtering differed. Sequenced by immunoSEQ multiplex PCR; TCRdb stores in-frame clones only, minus some. D and trimming come from the DNA, and the V and J calls and clone size come from that table. In the table there are hundreds of thousands of clones, approximately 95% of which are singletons. Naive CD8 cells lacked CD45RO and underwent positive selection for CCR7, leaving out terminally differentiated effector memory CD45RA+ cells.

The source material was naive CD8+ T cells sorted from blood. J is TRBJ2-5 and V is TRBV5-4; 8 bases map to TRBD2. The TCR originated in a woman aged 25 to 39 in good health. The CDR3, as DNA: TGTGCCAGCAGCGTGGGACTAGTGGGACAAGAGACCCAGTACTTC. This sequence encodes CASSVGLVGQETQYF.